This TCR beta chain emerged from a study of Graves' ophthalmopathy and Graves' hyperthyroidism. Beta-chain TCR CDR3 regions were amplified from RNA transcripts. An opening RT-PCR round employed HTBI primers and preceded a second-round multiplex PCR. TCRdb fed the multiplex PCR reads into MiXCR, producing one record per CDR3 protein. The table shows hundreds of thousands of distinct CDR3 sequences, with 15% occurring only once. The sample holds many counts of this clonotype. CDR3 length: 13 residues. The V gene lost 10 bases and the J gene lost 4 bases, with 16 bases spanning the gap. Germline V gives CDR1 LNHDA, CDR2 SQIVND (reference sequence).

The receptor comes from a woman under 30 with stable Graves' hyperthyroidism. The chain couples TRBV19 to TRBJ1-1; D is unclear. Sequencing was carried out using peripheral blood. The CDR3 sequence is CATPPREVTEAFF. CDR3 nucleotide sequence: TGTGCCACCCCCCCGCGGGAAGTCACTGAAGCTTTCTTT. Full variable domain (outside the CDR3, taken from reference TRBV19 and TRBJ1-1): DGGITQSPKYLFRKEGQNVTLSCEQNLNHDAMYWYRQDPGQGLRLIYYSQIVNDFQKGDIAEGYSVSREKKESFPLTVTSAQKNPTAFYLCATPPREVTEAFFGQGTRLTVV.